The present TCR beta chain was sequenced within a study of post-analysis software for immune sequencing data. Findings and caveats of the study: Elevated frequency relative to controls characterized roughly five TRBV segments in patients, TRBV5-6, TRBV5-1 and TRBV20-1 among them.

Concerning this clonotype itself: Its antigen remains unknown.

Sequencing libraries made from TCR beta cDNA carried unique molecular identifiers. TCRdb recomputed calls from the PCR reads with MiXCR, one row per CDR3 protein. The sample holds 180,000 or so distinct CDR3 sequences, about 30% seen once. Trimming pared 7 bases from V and 6 bases from J, leaving 18 bases between. This CDR3 is 13 amino acids long. Germline-derived CDR1 and CDR2 are SQVTM and ANQGSEA. The sequencing input was blood. This sequence was found in a girl between 2 and 17 years old with multiple sclerosis. The V call is TRBV29-1, the J call TRBJ1-2; D is undetermined. Here the CDR3 reads CSALAGAGNGYTF. The DNA for the CDR3 is TGCAGCGCATTAGCGGGAGCGGGGAATGGCTACACCTTC.